The rows below give T cell receptor beta chains drawn from one sample of a study of cytomegalovirus exposure and HLA in healthy donors. Clones were read by immunoSEQ multiplex PCR, and TCRdb kept only the in-frame ones, dropping some. The table lists around 140,000 clones, 82% of them singletons. Material for sequencing was PBMCs. These receptors all come from a woman in her fifties or sixties in good health and CMV-seropositive. The CDR3 runs from the conserved cysteine through the conserved F or W. Each record gives: clone size, D gene, J gene, V gene, CDR3 protein, CDR3 DNA. A D gene is named only where the DNA matches it firmly. For some rows the clone size is stated as once, few or many, or as a class when expanded; others skip it.

- - TRBJ2-4 TRBV11-2 CASSLAYVGGERNIQYF TGTGCCAGCAGCTTAGCGTACGTGGGGGGAGAAAGGAACATTCAGTACTTC
- - TRBJ2-2 TRBV7-7 CASSLGPEQGHTGELFF TGTGCTAGCAGCTTAGGTCCGGAACAGGGACACACCGGGGAGCTGTTTTTT
- TRBD1 TRBJ2-1 TRBV4-1 CASSLGTGGIYNEQFF TGCGCCAGCAGCCTCGGGACAGGGGGCATCTACAATGAGCAGTTCTTC
few - TRBJ2-7 TRBV10-3 CAISDARVSYEQYF TGTGCCATCAGTGACGCCAGGGTTTCCTACGAGCAGTACTTC
- - TRBJ2-1 TRBV21-1 CASSKDRAEVEQFF TGTGCCAGCAGCAAAGATAGGGCGGAGGTGGAGCAGTTCTTC
few - TRBJ1-1 TRBV5-6 CASSLAGFDTEAFF TGTGCCAGCAGCTTGGCGGGGTTCGACACTGAAGCTTTCTTT
- TRBD1 TRBJ1-6 TRBV28 CASSLHGLSGQGDSPLHF TGTGCCAGCAGTTTACATGGTCTATCGGGACAGGGTGACTCACCCCTCCACTTT
- - TRBJ1-5 TRBV2 CASRGGRTRPQHF TGTGCCAGCAGGGGAGGACGGACGAGGCCCCAGCATTTT
- - TRBJ2-7 TRBV5-1 CASAPRRIGYEQYF TGCGCCAGTGCTCCCCGGAGAATCGGCTACGAGCAGTACTTC
- TRBD1 TRBJ1-2 TRBV7-6 CASSLAPGGYGYTF TGTGCCAGCAGTCTAGCCCCAGGGGGCTATGGCTACACCTTC
- TRBD1 TRBJ2-2 TRBV7-3 CASSLATGTGELFF TGTGCCAGCAGCTTAGCGACAGGGACCGGGGAGCTGTTTTTT
- - TRBJ1-1 TRBV7-2 CASSRETGNTEAFF TGTGCCAGCAGCAGAGAGACAGGGAACACTGAAGCTTTCTTT
once - TRBJ2-3 TRBV28 CASRTRSDTQYF TGTGCCAGCAGGACTAGATCAGATACGCAGTATTTT
- TRBD1 TRBJ1-5 TRBV2 CASSDSGGYQPQHF TGTGCCAGCAGTGACTCAGGGGGTTATCAGCCCCAGCATTTT
- - TRBJ2-3 TRBV11-2 CASSERATPTDTQYF TGTGCCAGCAGCGAGCGGGCGACCCCCACAGATACGCAGTATTTT
- - TRBJ2-1 TRBV4-3 CASSQDPFFAVAASNEQFF TGCGCCAGCAGCCAAGATCCCTTTTTTGCTGTAGCGGCGTCCAATGAGCAGTTCTTC
- - TRBJ1-5 TRBV27 CASSPKRDQPQHF TGTGCCAGCAGTCCTAAACGCGATCAGCCCCAGCATTTT
- - TRBJ2-2 TRBV5-1 CASSWQAVAGELFF TGCGCCAGCAGCTGGCAGGCCGTGGCCGGGGAGCTGTTTTTT
- - TRBJ2-5 TRBV13 CASSPTMQETQYF TGTGCCAGCAGCCCAACTATGCAAGAGACCCAGTACTTC
- - TRBJ2-1 TRBV7-9 CASSFTGGGVDEQFF TGTGCCAGCAGCTTCACGGGGGGCGGGGTGGATGAGCAGTTCTTC
once - TRBJ2-3 TRBV7-7 CASSPPAGTQYF TGTGCTAGCAGCCCTCCTGCGGGTACGCAGTATTTT
- - TRBJ1-6 TRBV28 CASSWRVTGSPLHF TGTGCCAGCAGTTGGAGGGTAACTGGTTCACCCCTCCACTTT
- - TRBJ2-7 TRBV5-1 CASSLASGYSYEQYF TGCGCCAGCAGCTTGGCGAGCGGGTACTCCTACGAGCAGTACTTC
- TRBD1 TRBJ1-2 TRBV14 CASSPNSWTGKDIYGYTF TGTGCCAGCAGCCCAAACTCCTGGACAGGGAAGGATATATATGGCTACACCTTC
- TRBD2 TRBJ2-7 TRBV6-5 CATRLAGGSYEQYF TGTGCCACCCGACTAGCGGGAGGATCCTACGAGCAGTACTTC
- - TRBJ2-2 TRBV12-2 CASRLEDGAGELFF TGTGCAAGTCGCTTAGAGGATGGGGCTGGGGAGCTGTTTTTT
- TRBD2 TRBJ2-2 TRBV9 CASSVDVGGGRVGGELFF TGTGCCAGCAGCGTGGACGTTGGGGGCGGGAGGGTCGGCGGGGAGCTGTTTTTT
once - TRBJ2-5 TRBV10-3 CAIGVREVETQYF TGTGCCATCGGGGTCAGGGAGGTGGAGACCCAGTACTTC
- - TRBJ2-6 TRBV30 CAWSGQSSGANVLTF TGTGCCTGGAGTGGACAGTCCTCTGGGGCCAACGTCCTGACTTTC
- TRBD2 TRBJ2-3 TRBV5-4 CASSLGAGGYSTDTQYF TGTGCCAGCAGCTTGGGGGCGGGGGGCTACAGCACAGATACGCAGTATTTT
once - TRBJ1-3 TRBV30 CAWSVSGRNTIYF TGTGCCTGGAGTGTATCTGGGCGAAACACCATATATTTT
- TRBD2 TRBJ2-1 TRBV4-1 CASSRGGLAGLGNEQFF TGCGCCAGCAGCCGCGGAGGACTAGCAGGTCTCGGCAATGAGCAGTTCTTC
- TRBD1 TRBJ2-5 TRBV5-6 CASSLAQGAGETQYF TGTGCCAGCAGCTTGGCTCAGGGGGCAGGAGAGACCCAGTACTTC
- - TRBJ1-3 TRBV18 CASSPQLSGNTIYF TGTGCCAGCTCACCGCAACTCTCTGGAAACACCATATATTTT
- TRBD1 TRBJ1-2 TRBV12-5 CASGLGSGQGNYGYTF TGTGCTAGTGGTTTGGGTTCCGGACAGGGAAACTATGGCTACACCTTC
- - TRBJ1-2 TRBV2 CASSENGRTYTF TGTGCCAGCAGTGAAAACGGCAGGACATACACCTTC
once - TRBJ2-5 TRBV5-1 CASSESSAQETQYF TGCGCCAGCAGCGAATCTAGCGCCCAAGAGACCCAGTACTTC
- - TRBJ1-5 TRBV6-1 CASSELGPLSNQPQHF TGTGCCAGCAGTGAATTGGGGCCCCTGAGCAATCAGCCCCAGCATTTT
- - TRBJ1-1 TRBV15 CATSRESPGGSVTEAFF TGTGCCACCAGCAGAGAAAGCCCCGGGGGATCTGTCACTGAAGCTTTCTTT
- - TRBJ1-1 TRBV6-5 CASCYGGGEEAFF TGTGCCAGCTGTTATGGGGGAGGGGAAGAAGCTTTCTTT
- - TRBJ1-1 TRBV4-3 CASSQDLEGNTEAFF TGCGCCAGCAGCCAAGATCTTGAGGGGAACACTGAAGCTTTCTTT
- - TRBJ1-1 TRBV5-1 CASSSRQPNTEAFF TGCGCCAGCAGCTCCCGACAGCCGAACACTGAAGCTTTCTTT
- - TRBJ1-4 TRBV19 CASSPRLGEKLFF TGTGCCAGTAGTCCCCGTCTCGGGGAAAAACTGTTTTTT
- - TRBJ2-7 TRBV5-1 CASSSTRYEQYF TGCGCCAGCAGCTCTACTCGCTACGAGCAGTACTTC
- TRBD1 TRBJ1-4 TRBV5-1 CASSLRTGSYEKLFF TGCGCCAGCAGCTTGCGGACAGGGTCCTATGAAAAACTGTTTTTT
- TRBD2 TRBJ2-6 TRBV23-1 CASSLIAGGRSGANVLTF TGCGCCAGCAGCCTGATAGCGGGAGGACGGTCTGGGGCCAACGTCCTGACTTTC
- TRBD1 TRBJ1-2 TRBV5-5 CASSFGTGDYGYTF TGTGCCAGCAGCTTTGGTACAGGGGACTATGGCTACACCTTC
- TRBD1 TRBJ2-3 TRBV2 CASSDHGTGADTQYF TGTGCCAGCAGCGACCACGGGACAGGGGCAGATACGCAGTATTTT
few - TRBJ2-1 TRBV10-3 CAISESPGNYNEQFF TGTGCCATCAGTGAGTCCCCAGGGAACTACAATGAGCAGTTCTTC
- TRBD1 TRBJ2-1 TRBV19 CASSMHRGPTPYNEQFF TGTGCCAGTAGTATGCACAGGGGGCCTACCCCCTACAATGAGCAGTTCTTC
- - TRBJ1-2 TRBV6-5 CASSPGEESYTF TGTGCCAGCAGTCCCGGGGAGGAAAGCTACACCTTC
- - TRBJ2-3 TRBV18 CASSPLQADTQYF TGTGCCAGCTCACCCTTACAGGCAGATACGCAGTATTTT
- TRBD1 TRBJ2-1 TRBV7-7 CASSLAPRGPYNEQFF TGTGCTAGCAGCTTAGCGCCCAGGGGGCCTTACAATGAGCAGTTCTTC
- - TRBJ1-1 TRBV5-1 CASSLRWKGLSTEAFF TGCGCCAGCAGCTTGAGGTGGAAGGGGTTAAGCACTGAAGCTTTCTTT
- TRBD1 TRBJ1-1 TRBV19 CASSDRDTEAFF TGTGCCAGTAGCGACAGGGACACTGAAGCTTTCTTT
few TRBD1 TRBJ1-1 TRBV6-5 CASSRRQGTEAFF TGTGCCAGCAGCCGGAGACAGGGGACTGAAGCTTTCTTT
- TRBD1 TRBJ1-1 TRBV18 CASSVTGTNTEAFF TGTGCCAGCTCGGTGACAGGGACGAACACTGAAGCTTTCTTT
- - TRBJ1-1 TRBV9 CASRGHENTEAFF TGTGCCAGCAGGGGACATGAGAACACTGAAGCTTTCTTT
- TRBD1 TRBJ2-1 TRBV19 CASSGGQGRNEQFF TGTGCCAGTAGTGGGGGACAGGGGAGGAATGAGCAGTTCTTC
- - TRBJ2-5 TRBV4-3 CASSPRLEETQYF TGCGCCAGCAGCCCTCGACTAGAGGAGACCCAGTACTTC